This T cell receptor (beta chain) was documented in a study of T-cell memory formation after mild COVID-19. Study at large: Across donors, TCR clusters were largely donor specific. General observations from the study: Among CD4+ contracting clones, most were CM and EM, and CD8+ ones EMRA. Clones that contracted from day 15 to 85 were balanced CD4/CD8, while later expanders leaned CD4+.

There are 14 residues in the CDR3. V was clipped by 0 bases and J by 1 base, with 7 bases between them. Germline V gives CDR1 DFQATT, CDR2 SNEGSKA (reference sequence). TCRdb fed the 5' RACE reads into MiXCR, producing one record per CDR3 protein. The sample has about 90,000 distinct CDR3 sequences, approximately 15% seen once. This clonotype was seen a handful of times. Its antigen is unidentified. The sequenced sample consisted of PBMCs or a T cell subset sorted from them (not recorded which). This TCR derives from a man aged 18 to 30 who had mild COVID-19 (a few samples of this study predate the infection). Cell type and time point are not known. V and J are TRBV20-1 and TRBJ2-1; D gene unclear. CDR3 coding DNA: TGCAGTGCTAGAGATCTACAGTCCTACAATGAGCAGTTCTTC. This codes for CSARDLQSYNEQFF.